The T cell receptor beta chain under discussion was sequenced for a study of lymphopenia after photon versus proton radiotherapy. Trimming pared 3 bases from V and 8 bases from J, leaving 11 bases between. Germline V gene lookup returns CDR1 MDHEN and CDR2 SYDVKM. CDR3 size: 12 residues. Comment on this clone: The antigen remains unidentified.

General study results and limits: Photon-treated patients lost naive T cells and TCR diversity; proton-treated stayed stable. Post-nadir diversity loss with photons came from oligoclonal expansion, particularly CD8+ Temra cells. In patients who died, overall survival fell as post-nadir TCR diversity dropped more.

Sequenced by immunoSEQ multiplex PCR; TCRdb stores in-frame clones only, minus some. The sample includes 15,000 or so clones, 84% of them seen just once. The gene calls are TRBV28 and TRBJ2-7, with TRBD1 as a possible D gene (6 bases). The sample here was peripheral blood, taken from a patient treated with proton-based radiotherapy. The sequence derives from a man in his 70s with pancreatic cancer. The CDR3 coding sequence is TGTGCCAGCAGTTTGGGGCAGGGGAAGCAGTACTTC. Translating gives CASSLGQGKQYF.